This TCR beta chain emerged from a study of T cell changes during pregnancy in multiple sclerosis. The CDR3 sequence is 16 residues long. Trimming removed 3 bases from V and 1 base from J; junction bases left unmatched: 6. Germline V gives CDR1 SGDLS, CDR2 YYNGEE. Sequencing was performed with immunoSEQ multiplex PCR; in TCRdb, only in-frame clones are kept and a portion is missing. The sample includes about 59,000 clones, 94% of them seen just once. The chain links TRBV9 to TRBJ2-5; the match to TRBD1 covers 10 bases. Sequencing used CD8+ T cells from peripheral blood mononuclear cells, obtained after pregnancy. The TCR sequence derives from a female donor with multiple sclerosis, enrolled in a pregnancy study. The CDR3 here is CASSARQGAPQETQYF. As DNA, the CDR3 is TGTGCCAGCAGCGCCCGACAGGGGGCGCCCCAAGAGACCCAGTACTTC. The complete variable domain, with remaining parts taken from reference TRBV9 and TRBJ2-5, reads DSGVTQTPKHLITATGQRVTLRCSPRSGDLSVYWYQQSLDQGLQFLIQYYNGEERAKGNILERFSAQQFPDLHSELNLSSLELGDSALYFCASSARQGAPQETQYFGPGTRLLVL.